This T cell receptor beta chain originates from a study of PD-L1 blockade in urothelial cancer. Overall study: Administration of atezolizumab to patients began at some point between 2013 and 2015, at 1,200 mg intravenously every 3 weeks. Analyses were performed on blood at 3 weeks after treatment start (the second dose) and at 6 weeks.

The V gene's germline CDR1 is SQVTM and CDR2 ANQGSEA. The J segment lost 4 bases and the V segment lost 3 bases, leaving 6 bases of the junction unmatched. The CDR3 contains 14 residues. Time point indicated: peripheral blood 6 weeks after treatment start. Individual patients had between 1 and 8 samples, taken pretreatment and on-treatment. Profiled with immunoSEQ multiplex PCR; TCRdb holds only in-frame clones, not every one. The sample lists about 40,000 clones; roughly 84% were seen once. This TCR came from a man aged 70 or older with urothelial cancer. The chain employs TRBV29-1 and TRBJ2-1; TRBD2 matches at 7 bases. The source was PBMCs, collected around atezolizumab (anti-PD-L1) treatment. The CDR3 reads CSVDSLAVYNEQFF. CDR3 in DNA: TGCAGCGTTGATTCTCTAGCGGTTTACAATGAGCAGTTCTTC.